These T cell receptor beta chains were read from a single sample in a study of T cell repertoires in cytomegalovirus infection. A single record per CDR3 protein comes from TCRdb applying MiXCR to the reads. The sample contains nearly 700,000 distinct CDR3 sequences, around 35% of which appear only once. Antigens of these TCRs are unknown. The sample in question was cultured PBMCs, obtained from culture after CMV antigen stimulation. These receptor sequences come from a human donor in good health (CMV status not recorded). Some clones in this sample may be carry-over from other donors' samples. CDR3s include the opening cysteine and the closing phenylalanine or tryptophan. The D gene is left open where the match is weak. Some rows mark clone size as missing; the rest say once, few, many or name a class of expanded clone.

D gene	V gene	clone size	J gene	CDR3 protein	CDR3 DNA
TRBD2	TRBV5-3	.	TRBJ2-5	CARSLGTSGEETQYF	TGTGCCAGAAGCTTGGGTACTAGCGGGGAAGAGACCCAGTACTTC
.	TRBV6-8	.	TRBJ2-3	CASSVRARADTQYF	TGTGCCAGCAGTGTCAGGGCCCGCGCAGATACGCAGTATTTT
.	TRBV6-6	few	TRBJ1-5	CASRSGTTNQPQHF	TGTGCCAGCAGGAGCGGGACAACCAATCAGCCCCAGCATTTT
.	TRBV7-2	.	TRBJ2-4	CASSGRPPLAKNIQYF	TGTGCCAGCAGTGGGAGGCCCCCTCTAGCCAAAAACATTCAGTACTTC
TRBD1	TRBV27	few	TRBJ1-6	CASTFGTGGFAPLHF	TGTGCCAGCACCTTCGGGACAGGGGGGTTCGCACCCCTCCACTTT
.	TRBV7-2	few	TRBJ2-7	CASSTGTPNYEQYF	TGTGCCAGCAGCACAGGGACACCAAACTACGAGCAGTACTTC
.	TRBV7-2	.	TRBJ2-7	CASSLGPGIYEQYF	TGTGCCAGCAGCTTAGGCCCGGGCATCTACGAGCAGTACTTC
TRBD2	TRBV20-1	once	TRBJ2-5	CSASLGLAVLETQYF	TGCAGTGCTAGTTTGGGACTAGCGGTCCTAGAGACCCAGTACTTC
.	TRBV12-3/TRBV12-4	.	TRBJ1-5	CASSDLRQPQHF	TGTGCCAGCAGCGACCTCAGGCAGCCCCAGCATTTT
TRBD2	TRBV7-2	few	TRBJ2-5	CASSLAGGRVETQYF	TGTGCCAGCAGCTTAGCGGGCGGGAGGGTGGAGACCCAGTACTTC
.	TRBV20-1	.	TRBJ1-6	CSARISSYNSPLHF	TGCAGTGCTAGAATTAGCTCCTATAATTCACCCCTCCACTTT
.	TRBV12-5	.	TRBJ2-2	CASGLRQAIAGELFF	TGTGCTAGTGGTTTGAGGCAGGCGATCGCCGGGGAGCTGTTTTTT
.	TRBV20-1	.	TRBJ1-2	CSARDRAIVYGYTF	TGCAGTGCTAGAGATCGAGCAATTGTCTATGGCTACACCTTC
TRBD2	TRBV6-2/TRBV6-3	few	TRBJ2-1	CASSYPRSTSGRADEQFF	TGTGCCAGCAGTTACCCGAGGAGCACTAGCGGGAGGGCTGATGAGCAGTTCTTC
.	TRBV7-8	many	TRBJ1-2	CASSLSGEYGYTF	TGTGCCAGCAGCTTATCAGGGGAATATGGCTACACCTTC
.	TRBV7-9	few	TRBJ1-1	CASSLYRDAFF	TGTGCCAGCAGCTTATACAGGGATGCTTTCTTT
.	TRBV12-3/TRBV12-4	few	TRBJ2-3	CASSLLPWKSTDTQYF	TGTGCCAGCAGCCTCCTCCCGTGGAAGAGCACAGATACGCAGTATTTT
TRBD2	TRBV7-2	many	TRBJ2-2	CASSLFGGDTGELFF	TGTGCCAGCAGCTTATTCGGGGGGGACACCGGGGAGCTGTTTTTT
.	TRBV29-1	.	TRBJ2-7	CSVQLGGYEQYF	TGCAGCGTTCAACTGGGGGGCTACGAGCAGTACTTC
TRBD1	TRBV7-9	.	TRBJ1-4	CASSRGQLATNEKLFF	TGTGCCAGCAGCAGGGGACAGCTAGCAACTAATGAAAAACTGTTTTTT
.	TRBV12-3/TRBV12-4	.	TRBJ1-2	CASSFPRSRGYTF	TGTGCCAGCAGTTTTCCCAGGTCACGGGGCTACACCTTC
.	TRBV7-2	.	TRBJ2-7	CASSLGTTSPHEQYF	TGTGCCAGCAGCTTAGGGACTACGAGTCCCCACGAGCAGTACTTC
.	TRBV6-5	.	TRBJ2-7	CASTPRGSTYEQYF	TGTGCCAGCACTCCCCGAGGCAGCACCTACGAGCAGTACTTC
TRBD2	TRBV7-6	.	TRBJ2-3	CASSSTGGTLFVPDTQYF	TGTGCCAGCAGCTCCACGGGGGGGACATTATTCGTCCCAGATACGCAGTATTTT
.	TRBV27	few	TRBJ1-4	CASSRGVREKLFF	TGTGCCAGCAGTCGGGGGGTCCGTGAAAAACTGTTTTTT
.	TRBV12-3/TRBV12-4	few	TRBJ1-1	CASTPDGMNTEAFF	TGTGCCAGCACCCCTGACGGTATGAACACTGAAGCTTTCTTT
.	TRBV27	.	TRBJ2-3	CASRPYRGGIDTQYF	TGTGCCAGCAGGCCGTACAGGGGAGGGATAGATACGCAGTATTTT
TRBD2	TRBV20-1	.	TRBJ2-3	CSAKEGSGGDTQYF	TGCAGTGCAAAAGAAGGTAGCGGGGGAGATACGCAGTATTTT
TRBD1	TRBV12-3/TRBV12-4	.	TRBJ1-4	CASSPRGQATWYEKLFF	TGTGCCAGCAGCCCCCGGGGACAGGCGACATGGTATGAAAAACTGTTTTTT
TRBD1	TRBV6-1	.	TRBJ2-7	CASKTGDLNEQYF	TGTGCCAGTAAGACAGGGGACCTCAACGAGCAGTACTTC